This T cell receptor (beta chain) stems from a study of cytomegalovirus exposure and HLA in healthy donors. Study-level results: In a later analysis, parvovirus B19, influenza, CMV and Epstein-Barr virus appeared linked to several top co-occurrence clusters.

PCR amplification relied on 60 Vbeta primers (plus 13 Jbeta primers). The protocol was immunoSEQ multiplex PCR, while the TCRdb copy is restricted to in-frame clones and leaves out a portion. The table includes more than 90,000 clones, roughly 73% detected once. Trimming left V 3 bases short and J 6 bases short, with 10 bases between. Germline assignment: CDR1 SGHRS and CDR2 YFSETQ. CDR3 length equals 13 residues. As regards this clone: Its antigen is as yet unknown.

The chain joins TRBV5-1 to TRBJ2-1, with D possibly TRBD2 on 6 matching bases. Sequenced: PBMCs. The receptor was derived from a woman aged 25 to 45 in good health and CMV-seronegative. Here the CDR3 reads CASSWGDSNEQFF. CDR3 sequence (DNA): TGCGCCAGCAGCTGGGGGGACTCCAATGAGCAGTTCTTC. Variable domain in full (rest from reference TRBV5-1 and TRBJ2-1): KAGVTQTPRYLIKTRGQQVTLSCSPISGHRSVSWYQQTPGQGLQFLFEYFSETQRNKGNFPGRFSGRQFSNSRSEMNVSTLELGDSALYLCASSWGDSNEQFFGPGTRLTVL.